What follows are 21 T cell receptor beta chains derived from one specimen sequenced in a study of cytomegalovirus exposure and HLA in healthy donors. Amplification used 60 Vbeta primers and 13 Jbeta primers. Clones were sequenced by immunoSEQ multiplex PCR, and TCRdb holds only the in-frame ones, with some missing. The table records roughly 200,000 clones, 81% of them present only once. Material for sequencing was PBMCs. These receptors were collected from a man aged 40-50 years in good health and CMV-seropositive.

V usage is TRBV18 and J usage is TRBJ2-7; 8 positions agree with TRBD1. CDR1 is KGHSH and CDR2 is LQKENI in the germline V gene. The CDR3 covers 16 residues. Losses at the gene ends were 2 bases for V and 2 bases for J; bases not matched to a gene: 8. CDR3 residues: CASSPFDRGFAYEQYF. CDR3 nucleotides: TGTGCCAGCTCACCATTCGACAGGGGTTTTGCCTACGAGCAGTACTTC.

The V and J genes are TRBV5-6 and TRBJ2-1; 9 nucleotides align to TRBD2. This CDR3 has 16 residues. V lost 5 bases and J lost 0; bases outside the gene matches: 6. Germline V gene data show CDR1 as SGHDT and CDR2 as YYEEEE. CDR3 residues: CASSGGRGSSYNEQFF. The CDR3, as DNA: TGTGCCAGCAGTGGCGGGAGGGGAAGCTCCTACAATGAGCAGTTCTTC. Filled out from reference TRBV5-6 and TRBJ2-1, the complete variable domain reads DAGVTQSPTHLIKTRGQQVTLRCSPKSGHDTVSWYQQALGQGPQFIFQYYEEEERQRGNFPDRFSGHQFPNYSSELNVNALLLGDSALYLCASSGGRGSSYNEQFFGPGTRLTVL.

In nucleotides, the CDR3 is TGTGCCAGCAGTGACTGGCCAGGGGGCTCCTACGAGCAGTACTTC. Residues: CASSDWPGGSYEQYF. This chain links TRBV2 with TRBJ2-7; 7 nucleotides match TRBD1. CDR1 is SNHLY and CDR2 is FYNNEI in the germline V gene. The CDR3 loop spans 15 amino acids. V was pared by 3 bases and J by 0 bases, with 5 bases of the junction left unmatched.

This chain joins TRBV7-9 and TRBJ2-1; 9 bases agree with TRBD1. V shed 4 bases and J 6 bases; nucleotides not matched to a gene: 4. Per germline, CDR1 SEHNR and CDR2 FQNEAQ (reference sequence). The CDR3 consists of 14 residues. Written as DNA, the CDR3 is TGTGCCAGCAGCTCCGGGACAGGGATCAATGAGCAGTTCTTC. Encoded protein: CASSSGTGINEQFF.

This clone appeared a single time. The rearrangement links TRBV4-1 to TRBJ2-1; 7 nucleotides line up with TRBD1. The junction had 10 bases not matched to a gene; V was cut back by 4 bases and J by 7 bases. CDR3 length: 15 residues. Germline V gives CDR1 MGHRA, CDR2 YSYEKL. CDR3 coding DNA: TGCGCCAGCAGCCCAGGTCTGGACAGGCAAAATGAGCAGTTCTTC. This codes for CASSPGLDRQNEQFF.

J is TRBJ2-5 and V is TRBV19, with D perhaps matching TRBD1 (6 bases). Trimming stripped 5 bases from V and 5 bases from J, with 21 bases between. The CDR3 covers 16 residues. Germline CDR1 and CDR2: LNHDA and SQIVND (reference sequence). The CDR3 DNA reads as TGTGCCAGTAGTGCCTCAGGGACACCAGCCCGGGAGACCCAGTACTTC. This translates into CASSASGTPARETQYF.

The chain is built from TRBV10-3 and TRBJ1-5; D is unresolved. Germline loops: CDR1 ENHRY, CDR2 SYGVKD. V lost 3 bases and J 0 bases, leaving 12 bases between the germline ends. The CDR3 loop spans 16 amino acids. As DNA, the CDR3 is TGTGCCATCAGTGACACGTGGCAGGATAGCAATCAGCCCCAGCATTTT. This translates into CAISDTWQDSNQPQHF.

The rearrangement uses TRBV18 and TRBJ2-3, with D possibly TRBD2 on 7 matching bases. The CDR3 extends over 16 amino acids. Per germline, CDR1 KGHSH and CDR2 LQKENI. The ends were cut back, 0 bases at V and 4 bases at J, with 14 bases in the middle. The CDR3 coding sequence is TGTGCCAGCTCACCACCGATGGGGGGGGGCCCAGATACGCAGTATTTT. It is translated as CASSPPMGGGPDTQYF.

This chain uses TRBV5-8 with TRBJ1-4; no clear D gene. This CDR3 contains 14 residues. V lost 4 bases and J lost 8, with 15 bases in between. Germline assignment: CDR1 SGHTS and CDR2 YDEGEE. The CDR3 nucleotides are TGTGCCAGCAGCCTGAGCGGCTCGGGGGAAAAACTGTTTTTT. It yields the protein CASSLSGSGEKLFF.

V usage is TRBV4-3 and J usage is TRBJ2-7, with 9 bases that match TRBD2. The trim removed 0 bases at V and 4 bases at J, leaving 7 bases unmatched. The length of the CDR3 is 16 residues. CDR1 LGHNA and CDR2 YSLEER come from the germline V gene. CDR3 DNA sequence: TGCGCCAGCAGCCAAGACCTAGCGGGGCTTGGGTACGAGCAGTACTTC. Residues: CASSQDLAGLGYEQYF.

As for this clone: Other DNA sequences of this sample code for an identical CDR3. The chain has TRBV18 and TRBJ1-3, with D possibly matching TRBD1 (5 bases). V lost 3 bases and J lost 0, with 9 bases in between. The germline V gene encodes CDR1 KGHSH and CDR2 LQKENI. This CDR3 spans 15 amino acids. CDR3 sequence (DNA): TGTGCCAGCTCACCGCAGGGTAACTCTGGAAACACCATATATTTT. Its translation: CASSPQGNSGNTIYF.

This clone was counted a few times. The chain recombines TRBV4-1 with TRBJ1-1, with 11 bases fitting TRBD1. Germline CDR1 MGHRA, CDR2 YSYEKL. Unmatched junction bases numbered 5, after V lost 3 bases and J lost 8 bases. The CDR3 covers 14 residues. The CDR3 nucleotides are TGCGCCAGCAGCCACACAGGACAGGGGGCGGAAGCTTTCTTT. As protein: CASSHTGQGAEAFF.

V gene TRBV7-6 combines with J gene TRBJ1-1; D might be TRBD1 (5 bases). The CDR3 is 14 amino acids. Germline CDR1 reads SGHVS; CDR2 reads FNYEAQ. Trimming left V 3 bases short and J 0 bases short, with 8 bases between. The CDR3 nucleotides read TGTGCCAGCAGCTTGGCAGGGCTGAACACTGAAGCTTTCTTT. Translation gives CASSLAGLNTEAFF.

The chain combines TRBV29-1 with TRBJ2-6; TRBD2 is a possible D gene (7 bases). The germline CDR1 and CDR2 sequences are SQVTM and ANQGSEA. Trimming took 0 bases from V and 0 from J, leaving 12 bases between them. This CDR3 contains 17 residues. This CDR3 is CSVEDWGGGSGANVLTF. CDR3 in DNA: TGCAGCGTTGAAGATTGGGGGGGCGGCTCTGGGGCCAACGTCCTGACTTTC.

The chain combines TRBV5-1 with TRBJ2-3; the match to TRBD2 covers 7 bases. Germline trimming cut 4 bases from V and 0 bases from J; bases unmatched to any gene: 5. CDR3 length: 15 amino acids. Germline CDR1 and CDR2: SGHRS and YFSETQ. This CDR3 is CASSRGVPSTDTQYF. CDR3 nucleotides: TGCGCCAGCAGCCGGGGGGTCCCTAGCACAGATACGCAGTATTTT.

The chain couples TRBV7-9 to TRBJ2-1, with 12 bases aligning to TRBD2. The CDR3 runs to 16 residues. Germline V lookup: CDR1 SEHNR, CDR2 FQNEAQ (reference sequence). The V segment lost 7 bases and the J segment 4 bases; nucleotides outside the gene matches: 8. DNA for the CDR3: TGTGCCAGCATGACTAGCGGGAGTACGCAGTACAATGAGCAGTTCTTC. This sequence encodes CASMTSGSTQYNEQFF.

The chain is built from TRBV4-3 and TRBJ2-3; 15 bases line up with TRBD2. Germline V gene lookup returns CDR1 LGHNA and CDR2 YSLEER. V was pared by 4 bases and J by 4 bases, with 15 bases of the junction left unmatched. The length of the CDR3 is 20 residues. This CDR3 reads CASSRAKGTSGRPWPDTQYF. The CDR3 DNA sequence: TGCGCCAGCAGCCGGGCCAAAGGGACTAGCGGGAGGCCCTGGCCAGATACGCAGTATTTT.

The chain joins TRBV2 to TRBJ2-7, with 12 nucleotides matching TRBD2. Looked up from germline, CDR1 is SNHLY and CDR2 is FYNNEI. The CDR3 loop spans 17 amino acids. V was pared by 7 bases and J by 0 bases, with 10 bases of the junction left unmatched. CDR3 bases: TGTGCCAGCAAAGGGACTAGCGGGCGTGATAGCTCCTACGAGCAGTACTTC. This gives the protein CASKGTSGRDSSYEQYF.

As regards this clone: An end of the junction differs from the germline gene, which may be a read error. The chain joins TRBV13 to TRBJ2-3, with D perhaps matching TRBD1 (6 bases). This CDR3 region has 12 residues. Germline CDR1 reads PRHDT; CDR2 reads FYEKMQ (reference sequence). The CDR3 region is CASSRDTYTQYF. Written as DNA, the CDR3 is TGTGCCAGCAGCCGGGACACATATACGCAGTATTTT.

The rearrangement uses TRBV6-1 and TRBJ2-7; a possible D gene is TRBD1 (5 bases). CDR1 is MNHNS and CDR2 is SASEGT in the germline V gene. Trimming removed 6 bases from V and 1 base from J, with 13 bases in between. The CDR3 sequence is 14 residues long. For the CDR3, the DNA is TGTGCCAGCAGCATGCGGCAGGGATCCTACGAGCAGTACTTC. It translates to CASSMRQGSYEQYF.

The genes are TRBV6-5 and TRBJ1-5, with 7 bases identical to TRBD1. The CDR3 loop spans 12 amino acids. Trimming cost V 5 bases and J 7 bases; bases outside gene matches: 2. The germline V gene has CDR1 MNHEY and CDR2 SVGAGI. CDR3 DNA sequence: TGTGCCAGCAGTCCCAGGGGGCAGCCCCAGCATTTT. Translation gives CASSPRGQPQHF.